Detailed here is one TCR beta chain. The antigen remains unidentified. Ophthalmopathy cases met thresholds of Clinical Activity Score at least 3, NOSPECS grade at least 4 and duration under 3 months. It was RNA transcripts that yielded the amplified TCR beta CDR3 regions. An initial round of RT-PCR targeting the TCR CDR3 relied on the HTBI primer set. TCRdb used MiXCR to reprocess the multiplex PCR reads, holding one entry per CDR3 protein. The sample contains a few hundred thousand distinct CDR3 sequences, about a fifth of which appear only once. The data derive from a study of T cells in Graves' hyperthyroidism and ophthalmopathy. Across the whole study: Peripheral blood draws took place at initial diagnosis, ahead of any treatment. Study-wide findings and caveats: Peripheral blood also featured most of the thyroid clonotypes expanded above 0.001.

V was trimmed by 3 bases and J by 6 bases, leaving 9 bases between them. Germline lookup yields CDR1 MDHEN and CDR2 SYDVKM. The CDR3 length is 12 residues. The sample was blood. The TCR sequence derives from a man between 18 and 29 years old with Graves' ophthalmopathy. V is TRBV28 and J is TRBJ2-7; D perhaps matches TRBD2 (5 bases). CDR3 in DNA: TGTGCCAGCAGTTTTCTTCGGGGCGAGCAGTACTTC. Amino acids: CASSFLRGEQYF.